The table lists the clone carrying this T cell receptor (beta chain) with many counts. Antigen: not known. The TCR cDNA carried a universal primer site and UMIs from 5'RACE template switching. TCRdb reprocessed the 5' RACE reads with MiXCR, giving one entry per CDR3 protein. This sample has 250,000 or so distinct CDR3 sequences, with around 3.5% found just once. The CDR3 has 12 residues. Per the germline V gene, CDR1 is MNHNS and CDR2 is SASEGT. Trimming removed 2 bases from V and 5 bases from J, with 6 bases in between. The data are from a study of T cells after yellow fever vaccination. Study summary: Those fractions that held only low numbers of cells were prepared using the SMART-Seq v4 Ultra Low Input RNA kit. The study, taken as a whole, reports: Few clonotypes appeared in both CD4 and CD8 compartments. Reappearance after the booster was observed for most primary-vaccination clones (roughly 97% CD4, about 90% CD8).

The sequence was obtained from a man younger than 35 who received the YFV17D yellow fever vaccine. The V call is TRBV6-1, the J call TRBJ2-5; D is unresolved. The sample was PBMCs, taken 15 days after the yellow fever booster vaccination. The CDR3 sequence: CASSEQLETQYF. DNA of the CDR3: TGTGCCAGCAGTGAACAACTGGAGACCCAGTACTTC.